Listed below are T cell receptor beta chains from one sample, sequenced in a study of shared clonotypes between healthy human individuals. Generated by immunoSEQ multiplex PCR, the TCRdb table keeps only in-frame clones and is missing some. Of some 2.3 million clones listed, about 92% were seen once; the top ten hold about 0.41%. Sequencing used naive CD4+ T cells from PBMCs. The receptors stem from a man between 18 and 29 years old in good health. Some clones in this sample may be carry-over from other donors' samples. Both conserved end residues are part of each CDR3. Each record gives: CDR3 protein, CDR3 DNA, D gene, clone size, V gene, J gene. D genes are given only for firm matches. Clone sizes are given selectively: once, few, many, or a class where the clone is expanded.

CDR3aa: CASSVRQASSYNEQFF
CDR3nt: TGCGCCAGCAGCGTTCGACAGGCTAGCTCCTACAATGAGCAGTTCTTC
d_gene: -
abundance: -
v_gene: TRBV5-1
j_gene: TRBJ2-1

CDR3aa: CASSYDRGSSYGYTF
CDR3nt: TGTGCCAGCAGTTATGACAGGGGAAGTAGCTATGGCTACACCTTC
d_gene: TRBD1
abundance: -
v_gene: TRBV6-5
j_gene: TRBJ1-2

CDR3aa: CASSLRGGGYTF
CDR3nt: TGTGCCAGCAGCTTAAGGGGCGGAGGCTACACCTTC
d_gene: -
abundance: -
v_gene: TRBV7-9
j_gene: TRBJ1-2

CDR3aa: CAIPGQGLSGELFF
CDR3nt: TGTGCCATCCCGGGACAGGGGCTCTCCGGGGAGCTGTTTTTT
d_gene: TRBD1
abundance: once
v_gene: TRBV10-3
j_gene: TRBJ2-2

CDR3aa: CASSGDVWSSYEQYF
CDR3nt: TGTGCCAGCTCGGGGGACGTATGGAGCTCCTACGAGCAGTACTTC
d_gene: -
abundance: -
v_gene: TRBV2
j_gene: TRBJ2-7

CDR3aa: CASSYRLVSTDTQYF
CDR3nt: TGTGCCAGCAGTTACCGGCTGGTTAGCACAGATACGCAGTATTTT
d_gene: -
abundance: -
v_gene: TRBV6-5
j_gene: TRBJ2-3

CDR3aa: CASTGFWGDTGELFF
CDR3nt: TGTGCCAGCACCGGATTCTGGGGGGACACCGGGGAGCTGTTTTTT
d_gene: -
abundance: -
v_gene: TRBV5-6
j_gene: TRBJ2-2

CDR3aa: CASSLSAAGGRDEQYF
CDR3nt: TGTGCCAGCAGCTTGTCAGCAGCGGGAGGGCGGGACGAGCAGTACTTC
d_gene: TRBD2
abundance: -
v_gene: TRBV7-9
j_gene: TRBJ2-7

CDR3aa: CASSLGGSGFGQEQFF
CDR3nt: TGTGCCAGCAGCTTAGGGGGGTCAGGCTTTGGTCAGGAGCAGTTCTTC
d_gene: -
abundance: -
v_gene: TRBV13
j_gene: TRBJ2-1

CDR3aa: CASSQELGRGMNTEAFF
CDR3nt: TGCGCCAGCAGCCAAGAACTTGGTCGAGGGATGAACACTGAAGCTTTCTTT
d_gene: -
abundance: -
v_gene: TRBV4-3
j_gene: TRBJ1-1

CDR3aa: CASNQSRASFSYEQYF
CDR3nt: TGTGCCAGCAACCAGAGCCGGGCGTCTTTCTCCTACGAGCAGTACTTC
d_gene: -
abundance: -
v_gene: TRBV11-2
j_gene: TRBJ2-7

CDR3aa: CASSYLGARGMGTEAFF
CDR3nt: TGTGCCAGTAGTTATCTCGGGGCACGGGGAATGGGCACTGAAGCTTTCTTT
d_gene: -
abundance: -
v_gene: TRBV19
j_gene: TRBJ1-1

CDR3aa: CASSQDLQGGGSTDTQYF
CDR3nt: TGCGCCAGCAGCCAAGATCTCCAGGGAGGAGGGAGCACAGATACGCAGTATTTT
d_gene: -
abundance: -
v_gene: TRBV4-3
j_gene: TRBJ2-3

CDR3aa: CASSRAGGNYEQYF
CDR3nt: TGTGCCAGCAGTAGAGCGGGAGGGAACTACGAGCAGTACTTC
d_gene: TRBD2
abundance: once
v_gene: TRBV28
j_gene: TRBJ2-7

CDR3aa: CASSVQGSSYEQYF
CDR3nt: TGTGCCAGCAGTGTTCAGGGGAGCTCCTACGAGCAGTACTTC
d_gene: -
abundance: -
v_gene: TRBV6-1
j_gene: TRBJ2-7

CDR3aa: CASSVQLAGAHNEQFF
CDR3nt: TGTGCCAGCAGCGTACAACTAGCGGGAGCCCACAATGAGCAGTTCTTC
d_gene: TRBD2
abundance: -
v_gene: TRBV7-2
j_gene: TRBJ2-1

CDR3aa: CASSRLAVPYEQYF
CDR3nt: TGTGCCAGCAGTAGACTAGCGGTGCCCTACGAGCAGTACTTC
d_gene: TRBD2
abundance: -
v_gene: TRBV25-1
j_gene: TRBJ2-7

CDR3aa: CASSPGLGLEQYF
CDR3nt: TGTGCCAGCAGCCCGGGACTGGGCCTCGAGCAGTACTTC
d_gene: -
abundance: -
v_gene: TRBV7-8
j_gene: TRBJ2-7

CDR3aa: CASSDLSQGGETQYF
CDR3nt: TGCGCCAGCAGCGACCTATCACAGGGTGGAGAGACCCAGTACTTC
d_gene: -
abundance: -
v_gene: TRBV5-1
j_gene: TRBJ2-5

CDR3aa: CASSSHRGGSYNEQFF
CDR3nt: TGTGCCAGCAGCTCCCACAGGGGAGGTTCCTACAATGAGCAGTTCTTC
d_gene: -
abundance: -
v_gene: TRBV7-9
j_gene: TRBJ2-1

CDR3aa: CASSPPDRGTQYF
CDR3nt: TGTGCCAGCAGCCCACCTGACAGGGGGACGCAGTATTTT
d_gene: TRBD1
abundance: -
v_gene: TRBV9
j_gene: TRBJ2-3

CDR3aa: CASSSGRKAGELFF
CDR3nt: TGTGCCAGCAGCTCGGGGAGGAAAGCCGGGGAGCTGTTTTTT
d_gene: -
abundance: -
v_gene: TRBV7-6
j_gene: TRBJ2-2

CDR3aa: CASSSERGRQETQYF
CDR3nt: TGTGCCAGCAGCTCGGAAAGGGGGCGGCAAGAGACCCAGTACTTC
d_gene: TRBD1
abundance: -
v_gene: TRBV7-3
j_gene: TRBJ2-5

CDR3aa: CASSLLGSSGNTIYF
CDR3nt: TGTGCCAGCAGTTTACTGGGGAGCTCTGGAAACACCATATATTTT
d_gene: -
abundance: once
v_gene: TRBV28
j_gene: TRBJ1-3

CDR3aa: CASSLELGGYEQYF
CDR3nt: TGTGCCAGCAGCTTAGAGCTCGGCGGCTACGAGCAGTACTTC
d_gene: -
abundance: -
v_gene: TRBV7-6
j_gene: TRBJ2-7

CDR3aa: CASSIRFAPGSGNTIYF
CDR3nt: TGTGCCAGTAGTATAAGGTTCGCCCCCGGCTCTGGAAACACCATATATTTT
d_gene: -
abundance: once
v_gene: TRBV19
j_gene: TRBJ1-3

CDR3aa: CASSYSYSSQETQYF
CDR3nt: TGTGCCAGCAGTTACTCGTATTCCAGCCAAGAGACCCAGTACTTC
d_gene: -
abundance: -
v_gene: TRBV6-5
j_gene: TRBJ2-5

CDR3aa: CASRETKDQPQHF
CDR3nt: TGTGCCAGCAGGGAGACCAAGGATCAGCCCCAGCATTTT
d_gene: -
abundance: few
v_gene: TRBV6-5
j_gene: TRBJ1-5

CDR3aa: CASSQDRVPYGYTF
CDR3nt: TGTGCCAGCAGCCAGGACAGGGTACCCTATGGCTACACCTTC
d_gene: TRBD1
abundance: -
v_gene: TRBV14
j_gene: TRBJ1-2

CDR3aa: CARASGTSTDTQYF
CDR3nt: TGTGCCAGAGCTAGCGGGACTAGCACAGATACGCAGTATTTT
d_gene: TRBD2
abundance: -
v_gene: TRBV2
j_gene: TRBJ2-3

CDR3aa: CASRVGQEPYNEQFF
CDR3nt: TGTGCCAGCAGGGTAGGACAGGAGCCCTACAATGAGCAGTTCTTC
d_gene: TRBD1
abundance: -
v_gene: TRBV6-6
j_gene: TRBJ2-1

CDR3aa: CASSPRGGDTQYF
CDR3nt: TGTGCCAGCAGCCCAAGGGGCGGAGATACGCAGTATTTT
d_gene: -
abundance: -
v_gene: TRBV9
j_gene: TRBJ2-3

CDR3aa: CASGGGILGGYTF
CDR3nt: TGTGCCAGCGGGGGAGGGATCTTAGGTGGCTACACCTTC
d_gene: -
abundance: -
v_gene: TRBV7-2
j_gene: TRBJ1-2

CDR3aa: CASSVGSGNTIYF
CDR3nt: TGTGCCAGCAGCGTGGGGTCTGGAAACACCATATATTTT
d_gene: -
abundance: once
v_gene: TRBV9
j_gene: TRBJ1-3

CDR3aa: CASRKETQYF
CDR3nt: TGTGCCAGCAGAAAAGAGACCCAGTACTTC
d_gene: -
abundance: -
v_gene: TRBV28
j_gene: TRBJ2-5

CDR3aa: CASSRIESEQFF
CDR3nt: TGTGCCAGCAGCCGTATAGAATCTGAGCAGTTCTTC
d_gene: -
abundance: -
v_gene: TRBV5-4
j_gene: TRBJ2-1

CDR3aa: CASSGLLHRELFF
CDR3nt: TGTGCCAGCAGCGGACTTCTGCACAGGGAGCTGTTTTTT
d_gene: -
abundance: -
v_gene: TRBV11-2
j_gene: TRBJ2-2

CDR3aa: CASGLTLRGVLNEQFF
CDR3nt: TGTGCTAGTGGTTTGACCCTCCGGGGGGTCTTGAATGAGCAGTTCTTC
d_gene: TRBD2
abundance: once
v_gene: TRBV12-5
j_gene: TRBJ2-1

CDR3aa: CASSPTGGYGYTF
CDR3nt: TGTGCCAGCAGTCCAACAGGAGGTTATGGCTACACCTTC
d_gene: -
abundance: -
v_gene: TRBV27
j_gene: TRBJ1-2

CDR3aa: CASSRQFREETQYF
CDR3nt: TGTGCCAGCAGCCGTCAATTCCGGGAAGAGACCCAGTACTTC
d_gene: -
abundance: -
v_gene: TRBV6-5
j_gene: TRBJ2-5

CDR3aa: CASSLAPGNTEAFF
CDR3nt: TGCGCCAGCAGCTTGGCCCCCGGGAACACTGAAGCTTTCTTT
d_gene: -
abundance: few
v_gene: TRBV5-1
j_gene: TRBJ1-1

CDR3aa: CASSQEWSGPSYEQYF
CDR3nt: TGTGCCAGCAGCCAAGAGTGGTCGGGTCCATCCTACGAGCAGTACTTC
d_gene: -
abundance: -
v_gene: TRBV4-2
j_gene: TRBJ2-7

CDR3aa: CATSRAGSGEFF
CDR3nt: TGTGCCACCAGCAGAGCGGGGTCGGGGGAGTTCTTC
d_gene: -
abundance: -
v_gene: TRBV15
j_gene: TRBJ2-1

CDR3aa: CASSLGPITEAFF
CDR3nt: TGTGCCAGCAGCTTAGGTCCAATAACTGAAGCTTTCTTT
d_gene: -
abundance: -
v_gene: TRBV7-8
j_gene: TRBJ1-1

CDR3aa: CAGGRTNTEAFF
CDR3nt: TGTGCCGGCGGACGGACGAACACTGAAGCTTTCTTT
d_gene: -
abundance: -
v_gene: TRBV5-4
j_gene: TRBJ1-1

CDR3aa: CASSLGSRGARNQPQHF
CDR3nt: TGTGCCAGCAGCTTAGGGTCAAGGGGGGCTCGCAATCAGCCCCAGCATTTT
d_gene: -
abundance: -
v_gene: TRBV7-9
j_gene: TRBJ1-5

CDR3aa: CASSSYWGATGRDEKLFF
CDR3nt: TGTGCCAGCAGCTCCTATTGGGGTGCGACAGGGCGAGATGAAAAACTGTTTTTT
d_gene: TRBD1
abundance: -
v_gene: TRBV28
j_gene: TRBJ1-4

CDR3aa: CASSITGTTYNEQFF
CDR3nt: TGTGCCAGTAGTATCACAGGGACGACCTACAATGAGCAGTTCTTC
d_gene: -
abundance: once
v_gene: TRBV19
j_gene: TRBJ2-1

CDR3aa: CASSLIGGGGETQYF
CDR3nt: TGTGCCAGCAGCTTAATTGGTGGGGGTGGAGAGACCCAGTACTTC
d_gene: -
abundance: -
v_gene: TRBV7-7
j_gene: TRBJ2-5

CDR3aa: CASTLAGLGETQYF
CDR3nt: TGTGCCAGCACCTTAGCGGGATTGGGAGAGACCCAGTACTTC
d_gene: TRBD2
abundance: -
v_gene: TRBV28
j_gene: TRBJ2-5

CDR3aa: CASTTGTSEQYF
CDR3nt: TGTGCCAGCACTACCGGGACGTCCGAGCAGTACTTC
d_gene: -
abundance: once
v_gene: TRBV6-1
j_gene: TRBJ2-7

CDR3aa: CASSLDGNNEQFF
CDR3nt: TGCGCCAGCAGCTTGGACGGGAACAATGAGCAGTTCTTC
d_gene: -
abundance: -
v_gene: TRBV5-1
j_gene: TRBJ2-1